The clone carrying this TCR beta chain was seen a few times. The data were produced by immunoSEQ multiplex PCR, yet TCRdb's version contains in-frame clones alone and is incomplete. The table lists 60,000 to 90,000 clones, 65% to 85% of them singletons. The CDR3 spans 12 residues. Germline trimming cut 8 bases from V and 4 bases from J; bases unmatched to any gene: 0. Germline V gives CDR1 MNHNS, CDR2 SASEGT. This specimen comes from a study of OX40 agonist ivuxolimab in advanced cancers. The sequencing used CD4+ or CD8+ T cells sorted from blood, collected in a trial of the OX40 agonist ivuxolimab. The origin of this receptor is an adult with an advanced solid tumor such as melanoma, head and neck, liver or kidney cancer. The chain has TRBV6-1 and TRBJ2-1; 9 nucleotides line up with TRBD1. Here the CDR3 DNA reads TGTGCCAGCGGGACAGGGTACAATGAGCAGTTCTTC. Its translation is CASGTGYNEQFF.